What follows are 9 T cell receptor beta chains derived from one specimen sequenced in a study of CD8 T cells in ankylosing spondylitis. In TCRdb, the 5' RACE reads were re-called with MiXCR into one record per CDR3 protein. This repertoire shows 110,000 to 150,000 distinct CDR3 sequences, roughly 7.7% found once; its top ten account for more than 7%. Sequences were obtained from synovial fluid, either unsorted or a sorted T cell fraction (not recorded which). The receptors stem from a male donor with ankylosing spondylitis.

This clonotype was seen at least ten times. V gene TRBV9 combines with J gene TRBJ2-5; D is unresolved. The V and J ends lost 4 bases and 8 bases respectively, with 15 bases between them. This CDR3 comprises 13 residues. Germline CDR1 is SGDLS and CDR2 is YYNGEE. The CDR3 is CASSPLPTETQYF. In nucleotides, the CDR3 is TGTGCCAGCAGCCCCCTACCGACGGAAACCCAGTACTTC.

This clonotype was seen only a few times. J is TRBJ2-1 and V is TRBV5-6, with D hard to call. Germline V gene sequence: CDR1 SGHDT, CDR2 YYEEEE. Trimming cost V 3 bases and J 10 bases, with 11 bases left between them. This CDR3 has 12 amino acids. CDR3 DNA: TGTGCCAGCAGCTCAACTAAGGGCGAGCAGTTCTTC. It yields the protein CASSSTKGEQFF.

In this sample, this clonotype turned up a few times. This rearrangement joins TRBV4-3 to TRBJ2-1, with D possibly called TRBD1 or TRBD2 (6 bases each). Germline V gene lookup returns CDR1 LGHNA and CDR2 YSLEER. The CDR3 is made up of 17 amino acids. V was pared by 4 bases and J by 1 base, with 17 bases between. Here the CDR3 reads CASSPSGGGRSYNEQFF. Here the CDR3 DNA reads TGCGCCAGCAGCCCCTCTGGAGGGGGGAGGTCCTACAATGAGCAGTTCTTC.

The rearrangement uses TRBV4-3 and TRBJ2-1; 10 bases agree with TRBD1. The CDR3 has 15 residues. Germline assignment: CDR1 LGHNA and CDR2 YSLEER. Trimming removed 1 base from V and 7 bases from J; junction bases left unmatched: 4. This CDR3 is CASSQGQGALNEQFF. The DNA of the CDR3 is TGCGCCAGCAGCCAAGGACAGGGGGCGCTTAATGAGCAGTTCTTC.

The chain links TRBV7-2 to TRBJ1-5; D is undetermined. The V and J ends lost 5 bases and 2 bases respectively, with 7 bases between them. Germline V gene data show CDR1 as SGHTA and CDR2 as FQGNSA. The CDR3 is 13 residues long. CDR3 region: CASSGAGNQPQHF. The CDR3 region has the DNA TGTGCCAGCAGCGGAGCTGGCAATCAGCCCCAGCATTTT.

This clonotype was observed a few times. The chain combines TRBV3-1 with TRBJ2-2; D gene uncertain. V was clipped by 4 bases and J by 6 bases, with 9 bases between them. The CDR3 extends over 13 amino acids. CDR1 and CDR2 from the germline V gene are LGHDT and YNNKEL (reference sequence). CDR3 amino acids: CASSPWWAGELFF. The CDR3, as DNA: TGTGCCAGCAGCCCGTGGTGGGCCGGGGAGCTGTTTTTT.

This clonotype was picked up many times. This chain joins TRBV12-3 or TRBV12-4 and TRBJ2-7, with 7 positions matching TRBD2. V shed 3 bases, J shed 5 bases, and the junction held 10 bases outside the gene matches. CDR3 size: 15 residues. CDR3: CASSLRRGYRHEQYF. In DNA form, the CDR3 reads TGTGCCAGCAGTTTGCGGCGGGGGTACCGCCACGAGCAGTACTTC.

Ten or more counts support this clonotype. The chain employs TRBV4-2 and TRBJ2-1; D possibly corresponds to TRBD2 (6 bases). Trimming took 4 bases from V and 10 from J, leaving 23 bases between them. The CDR3 extends over 16 amino acids. Germline CDR1 reads LGHNA; CDR2 reads YNFKEQ. CDR3 DNA: TGTGCCAGCAGCCCCCAGTACGGGACTGATACTAGCGAGCAGTTCTTC. This codes for CASSPQYGTDTSEQFF.

This clonotype occurred a few times. This chain joins TRBV7-2 and TRBJ1-1, with 7 positions matching TRBD1. V shed 7 bases, J shed 5 bases, and the junction held 7 bases outside the gene matches. This CDR3 comprises 13 residues. Germline CDR1 is SGHTA and CDR2 is FQGNSA. CDR3 amino acids: CASTFAGGTEAFF. DNA of the CDR3: TGTGCCAGCACGTTTGCAGGGGGGACTGAAGCTTTCTTT.